Presented here are 15 T cell receptor beta chains from one specimen sequenced in a study of blood T cell repertoires in COVID-19. Sequencing used immunoSEQ multiplex PCR; TCRdb keeps in-frame clones, though not all of them. The data show under 400,000 clones, around 90% seen once. The sample taken for sequencing was peripheral blood. The receptors come from a woman aged 25 to 39 with COVID-19, enrolled during active disease.

The chain links TRBV19 to TRBJ1-5; 9 nucleotides match TRBD1. Germline-derived CDR1 and CDR2 are LNHDA and SQIVND (reference sequence). V shed 6 bases, J shed 5 bases, and the junction held 11 bases outside the gene matches. This CDR3 is 16 amino acids long. The CDR3 coding sequence is TGTGCCAGTAGGACGACCGGGACAGGGCACGATCAGCCCCAGCATTTT. Protein: CASRTTGTGHDQPQHF.

The chain couples TRBV27 to TRBJ2-7; 8 bases are shared with TRBD2. Germline CDR1 is MNHEY and CDR2 is SMNVEV (reference sequence). V was pared by 2 bases and J by 3 bases, with 9 bases of the junction left unmatched. The CDR3 length is 16 residues. As DNA, the CDR3 is TGTGCCAGCAGTTTAGATGGACTAGCCGGTTTCTACGAGCAGTACTTC. Its translation is CASSLDGLAGFYEQYF.

The chain links TRBV27 to TRBJ1-1; D is perhaps TRBD1 (5 bases). The CDR3 loop spans 14 amino acids. Trimming took 1 base from V and 1 from J, leaving 7 bases between them. Per germline, CDR1 MNHEY and CDR2 SMNVEV (reference sequence). Here the CDR3 reads CASSLYQGNTEAFF. DNA for the CDR3: TGTGCCAGCAGTTTATACCAGGGGAACACTGAAGCTTTCTTT.

The chain is built from TRBV27 and TRBJ1-1; D unresolved. V was shortened by 6 bases and J by 5 bases, with 13 bases between the two germline ends. The germline V gene encodes CDR1 MNHEY and CDR2 SMNVEV (reference sequence). The CDR3 spans 13 residues. The CDR3, as DNA: TGTGCCAGCAGCCCGGGAGTGGGGACTGAAGCTTTCTTT. It encodes CASSPGVGTEAFF.

V and J are TRBV18 and TRBJ2-7; the match to TRBD2 covers 9 bases. CDR1 is KGHSH and CDR2 is LQKENI in the germline V gene. The V segment lost 2 bases and the J segment 2 bases; nucleotides outside the gene matches: 1. The CDR3 runs 14 residues. The CDR3 sequence: CASSPSSGAYEQYF. CDR3 bases: TGTGCCAGCTCACCATCTAGCGGGGCCTACGAGCAGTACTTC.

This chain uses TRBV30 with TRBJ2-7, with 9 bases fitting TRBD2. The CDR3 loop spans 13 amino acids. Germline V gene data show CDR1 as GTSNPN and CDR2 as SVGIG (reference sequence). The CDR3: CAASGDSYYEQYF. The CDR3 nucleotides read TGTGCTGCTAGCGGGGATTCGTACTACGAGCAGTACTTC.

V is TRBV4-2 and J is TRBJ2-7; 12 bases line up with TRBD2. Germline V gene lookup returns CDR1 LGHNA and CDR2 YNFKEQ. Germline trimming cut 0 bases from V and 0 bases from J; bases unmatched to any gene: 6. This CDR3 has 18 residues. The CDR3 sequence is CASSQDRLAGGFSYEQYF. The CDR3 nucleotides are TGTGCCAGCAGCCAAGATCGGCTAGCGGGAGGGTTCTCCTACGAGCAGTACTTC.

V usage is TRBV23-1 and J usage is TRBJ2-2; D is unresolved. TRBV23-1 is recorded as an ORF, its role being uncertain. Trimming removed 3 bases at V and 1 base at J, with 6 bases between. The CDR3 runs to 14 residues. CDR3 sequence: CASSHPLNTGELFF. Written as DNA, the CDR3 is TGCGCCAGCAGTCACCCCCTGAACACCGGGGAGCTGTTTTTT.

CDR3 amino acids: CASSLPLTGHGYTF. The CDR3 nucleotides are TGCGCCAGCAGCTTGCCCTTAACAGGGCATGGCTACACCTTC. The chain combines TRBV5-1 with TRBJ1-2; D is possibly TRBD1 (6 bases). Germline CDR1 and CDR2: SGHRS and YFSETQ. There are 14 residues in the CDR3. V was shortened by 1 base and J by 6 bases, with 13 bases between the two germline ends.

The chain links TRBV6-5 to TRBJ2-7; 9 nucleotides agree with TRBD2. V shed 0 bases, J shed 0 bases, and the junction held 3 bases outside the gene matches. The CDR3 sequence is 16 residues long. The germline CDR1 and CDR2 sequences are MNHEY and SVGAGI. The CDR3 region has the DNA TGTGCCAGCAGTTACTCAGGCGGGAGGGCCTCCTACGAGCAGTACTTC. Translated, it gives CASSYSGGRASYEQYF.

The genes are TRBV19 and TRBJ1-1; D is unresolved. From germline, CDR1 is LNHDA and CDR2 SQIVND (reference sequence). V dropped 5 bases and J dropped 4 bases, with 14 bases sitting between them. The CDR3 length is 14 residues. The CDR3 sequence: CASSPRSLGTEAFF. CDR3 sequence (DNA): TGTGCCAGTAGTCCCCGGTCACTCGGCACTGAAGCTTTCTTT.

This clone was observed a single time. The rearrangement links TRBV2 to TRBJ1-5; D gene unclear. Germline values: CDR1 SNHLY, CDR2 FYNNEI. V lost 1 base and J 0 bases, leaving 7 bases between the germline ends. CDR3 length equals 15 residues. CDR3 DNA: TGTGCCAGCAGTGAAGGTCCGTATAGCAATCAGCCCCAGCATTTT. This translates into CASSEGPYSNQPQHF.

The CDR3 loop reads CASRTGAGELFF. For the CDR3, the DNA is TGTGCCAGCCGGACAGGGGCCGGGGAGCTGTTTTTT. This sequence joins TRBV28 and TRBJ2-2, with TRBD1 matching over 9 bases. V dropped 8 bases and J dropped 6; count of bases not matched to a gene: 1. The V gene's germline CDR1 is MDHEN and CDR2 SYDVKM. The CDR3 length is 12 residues. Variable domain in full (rest from reference TRBV28 and TRBJ2-2): DVKVTQSSRYLVKRTGEKVFLECVQDMDHENMFWYRQDPGLGLRLIYFSYDVKMKEKGDIPEGYSVSREKKERFSLILESASTNQTSMYLCASRTGAGELFFGEGSRLTVL.

V is TRBV19 and J is TRBJ1-5; tentative D call: TRBD1 (5 bases). Germline assignment: CDR1 LNHDA and CDR2 SQIVND (reference sequence). CDR3 length: 15 residues. V lost 6 bases, J lost 0 bases, and 12 bases lay in between. This CDR3 reads CASRPTAGSNQPQHF. The CDR3, as DNA: TGTGCCAGTAGGCCGACAGCGGGTAGCAATCAGCCCCAGCATTTT.

The chain links TRBV13 to TRBJ2-2; D not resolved. CDR1 PRHDT and CDR2 FYEKMQ come from the germline V gene (reference sequence). This CDR3 is 13 amino acids long. V was pared by 6 bases and J by 1 base, with 6 bases between. CDR3 sequence reads: CASSRLNTGELFF. CDR3 DNA: TGTGCCAGCAGTCGACTGAACACCGGGGAGCTGTTTTTT.